This TCR beta chain was identified in a study of blood T cell repertoires in COVID-19. Patients from Seattle were sampled longitudinally, starting during active infection. The data were produced by immunoSEQ multiplex PCR, yet TCRdb's version contains in-frame clones alone and is incomplete. Here the sample spans 150,000 or so clones, 85% to 90% being singletons. CDR3 size: 15 residues. Germline V CDR1 and CDR2: LNHDA, SQIVND (reference sequence). Trimming took off 4 bases at V and 1 base at J, with 8 bases between the two ends. Source material: peripheral blood. V usage is TRBV19 and J usage is TRBJ2-6, with unresolved D. This clonotype originated in a woman between 70 and 85 years old with COVID-19, enrolled during active disease. CDR3 sequence (DNA): TGTGCCAGTAGTAAAGACACATCTGGGGCCAACGTCCTGACTTTC. Amino acid sequence: CASSKDTSGANVLTF. Full variable domain (remainder filled in from reference TRBV19 and TRBJ2-6): DGGITQSPKYLFRKEGQNVTLSCEQNLNHDAMYWYRQDPGQGLRLIYYSQIVNDFQKGDIAEGYSVSREKKESFPLTVTSAQKNPTAFYLCASSKDTSGANVLTFGAGSRLTVL.